This entry describes one T cell receptor beta chain. This clonotype was observed at least ten times. Its recognized antigen is unknown. No quality values exist for individual bases; no much larger clone is one base distant. This specimen belongs to a study of molecular identifiers for immune sequencing clone quantification (dated by TCRdb to between 2018 and 2020). Regarding the complete study: For a replicate experiment, the RNA from either 20,000 or 100,000 naive CD8 T cells was divided into five aliquots, and four of those aliquots went on to sequencing. This methods study used CD8 T cells to benchmark TCR RNA copy counting and molecular-identifier clustering-based TCR repertoire sequencing (MIDCIRS). The investigation overall reported the following: A single cell's worth of spiked-in Jurkat TCR RNA was reported detectable even among one million naive CD8 T cells. In CMV-specific effector cells, clones with more than 20 RNA copies accounted for over 99% of molecules, whereas in naive cells such clones accounted for under 1%. Highly expanded clone sizes could be underestimated because identical TCR molecules may share a barcode. The naive libraries included spiked-in Jurkat TCR RNA (over nine copies' worth), and this RNA is not part of the donor repertoire. When barcode sub-clustering was left out, chimeric consensus sequences inflated TCR diversity, with chimeras reaching as high as 47%. Modeling gave about three recovered TCR RNA copies per cell versus about 10 by digital PCR, implying approximately 30% capture efficiency.

The library was obtained by PCR. The listed sequencing device is Illumina HiSeq 4000. Bulk TCR libraries were made following a previously described method, with the TCR primers given in Table S5. Purification of total RNA was performed with the Qiagen AllPrep DNA/RNA kit. Before analysis, reads from multiple sequencing runs of the same library were pooled. As for how the authors treated the data: Reads were retained only if an exact TCR constant sequence was present, and the retained reads were trimmed to 150 nt and grouped according to their 12-nt molecular barcodes. Reads in each barcode group were sub-clustered using a 15% Levenshtein threshold, and a quality-weighted consensus sequence was built for each RNA molecule. Non-functional sequences were excluded, and lower-count sequences lying one edit away from another sequence were also excluded. Based on fitting two negative binomial distributions, any barcode sub-cluster with under 20% of the maximum read count was discarded. TCRdb reprocessing: public reads trimmed at Q25 with fastp, clones called with MiXCR, in-frame beta chains kept. Rows with one shared CDR3 protein collapse into an entry with the most common genes and DNA. Clone size and V and J calls follow TCRdb, not the original study. This sample comprises more than 250,000 distinct CDR3 sequences, 20% to 25% of them detected only once. The ten largest make up approximately 0.8% of the sample.

CDR1 SGHRS and CDR2 YFSETQ are derived from the germline V gene. V is clipped by 0 bases and J by 4 bases, and the sequence between their germline boundaries is 10 bases long. The CDR3, from cysteine to phenylalanine, totals 14 residues. Kept here is only the CDR3 DNA, which spans 42 bases and is read in frame from base 1. Libraries of naive CD8 T cells were generated from about 19,000 to 1,100,000 sorted cells, with 10%, 30% or 50% of the purified RNA used. On a BD FACSAria II, naive CD8 T cells were FACS-sorted as CD8+CD4-CCR7+CD45RA+ and collected into RLT Plus buffer. To test detection sensitivity, Jurkat RNA equal to approximately ten TCR copies was added to samples of roughly 19,000-1,100,000 naive CD8 T cells. CD8 T cells were enriched with RosetteSep CD8+ T Cell Enrichment Cocktail and Ficoll-Paque, followed by ACK red cell lysis.

Recombination connected TRBV5-1 to TRBJ2-5; the D gene assignment is ambiguous. This TCR was recovered from a human donor in good health. Some libraries in this study had Jurkat cell RNA spiked in. Sequencing was performed on naive CD8+ T cells from blood, with Jurkat cell RNA spiked in. The cell subset or site label, as the study defines it: FACS-sorted CD8+CD4-CCR7+CD45RA+ naive T cells. CDR3 region: CASSLAGAPETQYF. In nucleotide form, the sequence is TGCGCCAGCAGCTTGGCCGGCGCCCCAGAGACCCAGTACTTC.